Here is one T cell receptor beta chain with its context. Its antigen is still unknown. The sample comes from a study of long-term antiretroviral therapy in people with HIV. The wider study: It was about a decade before the 2015 immediate-ART recommendation that the earliest samples were taken.

A v3.0 immunoSEQ assay was performed at survey level. Sequencing was performed with immunoSEQ multiplex PCR; in TCRdb, only in-frame clones are kept and a portion is missing. The sample lists some 20,000 clones, 76% occurring once. Study findings and constraints: HIV repertoires covered narrower CDR3 length ranges than controls did. Although diversity increased after ART, it remained lower than in transplant donor controls.

The receptor's source is a man aged 18 to 30 with HIV. The sequencing used unsorted PBMCs, collected 0.5 years before starting antiretroviral therapy.

As DNA, the CDR3 is TGTGCCAGCAGTGGTTTAGATGTGAACACTGAAGCTTTCTTT. Protein sequence: CASSGLDVNTEAFF. The chain has TRBV2 and TRBJ1-1; D remains unclear. The CDR3 contains 14 residues. Germline V gene lookup returns CDR1 SNHLY and CDR2 FYNNEI. The V end was cut by 4 bases, the J end by 0 bases, with 9 bases between.